The 26 T cell receptor beta chains given below trace back to one sample, sequenced in a study (TCRdb year 2016). The library was prepared using RT-PCR. Sequencing was performed on an Illumina MiSeq. The public reads were quality trimmed at Q25 with fastp and then assembled into clones with MiXCR by TCRdb, keeping productive beta chains. A single entry per CDR3 protein holds the most common genes and DNA from its merged rows. The sample yields 550,000 to 750,000 distinct CDR3 sequences; 13% to 15% were counted once. Of the sample, about 3.9% falls within the top ten clones. Sequencing input: memory CD4+ T cells from blood. These receptors were taken from a female donor in good health, serving as a healthy control.

This clonotype was observed many times. The chain couples TRBV5-5 to TRBJ2-1; D is unresolved. Germline V gene data show CDR1 as SGHKS and CDR2 as YYEKEE (reference sequence). V was trimmed by 0 bases and J by 5 bases, leaving 6 bases between them. The CDR3 loop spans 13 amino acids. For the CDR3, the DNA is TGTGCCAGCAGCTTGGGGCCGAACAATGAGCAGTTCTTC. Protein sequence: CASSLGPNNEQFF.

This clonotype was picked up many times. This chain links TRBV7-2 with TRBJ1-3; no clear D gene. The V and J ends lost 5 bases and 4 bases respectively, with 6 bases between them. Germline V gene sequence: CDR1 SGHTA, CDR2 FQGNSA. The CDR3 covers 12 residues. DNA for the CDR3: TGTGCCAGCAGCCAAAGGGGAAACACCATATATTTT. This encodes CASSQRGNTIYF.

The chain couples TRBV2 to TRBJ2-1; 12 positions match TRBD2. V was pared by 7 bases and J by 3 bases, with 10 bases of the junction left unmatched. The CDR3 has 17 residues. CDR1 and CDR2 (germline): SNHLY, FYNNEI. The CDR3 nucleotides read TGTGCCAGCAACCCCCGGACTAGCGGGGCAAACTACAATGAGCAGTTCTTC. Its protein is CASNPRTSGANYNEQFF. Filled out from reference TRBV2 and TRBJ2-1, the complete variable domain reads EPEVTQTPSHQVTQMGQEVILRCVPISNHLYFYWYRQILGQKVEFLVSFYNNEISEKSEIFDDQFSVERPDGSNFTLKIRSTKLEDSAMYFCASNPRTSGANYNEQFFGPGTRLTVL.

There are many counts of this clonotype. The V and J genes are TRBV12-3 or TRBV12-4 and TRBJ1-5, with D unresolved. The CDR3 has 11 residues. V was cut by 5 bases and J by 5 bases, with 4 bases left in between. The DNA of the CDR3 is TGTGCCAGCAGTAATGATCAGCCCCAGCATTTT. Translation gives CASSNDQPQHF.

This clonotype was observed a handful of times. This chain links TRBV2 with TRBJ2-3; D call uncertain. The length of the CDR3 is 14 residues. V lost 6 bases to trimming and J lost 0 bases, with 10 bases between them. Germline V CDR1 and CDR2: SNHLY, FYNNEI. CDR3 loop: CASSDSASTDTQYF. CDR3 DNA: TGTGCCAGCAGCGACTCTGCTAGCACAGATACGCAGTATTTT.

The CDR3 DNA reads TGTGCCAGCAGGCCCGGGACTAGCGGGGTGTACAATGAGCAGTTCTTC. Translated, it gives CASRPGTSGVYNEQFF. This chain links TRBV12-3 or TRBV12-4 with TRBJ2-1; 13 nucleotides match TRBD2. The V and J ends lost 6 bases and 4 bases, in that order; junction bases with no gene match: 6. This CDR3 has 16 amino acids.

In this sample, this clonotype turned up many times. V usage is TRBV24-1 and J usage is TRBJ2-7; 8 nucleotides align to TRBD1. V lost 4 bases to trimming and J lost 1 base; unmatched junction nucleotides: 8. This CDR3 is 16 amino acids long. Germline V gene data show CDR1 as KGHDR and CDR2 as SFDVKD. CDR3 amino acids: CATSDRPGQASYEQYF. Here the CDR3 DNA reads TGTGCCACCAGTGACCGTCCGGGACAGGCGTCCTACGAGCAGTACTTC.

In this sample, this clonotype turned up a few times. The chain couples TRBV20-1 to TRBJ2-2; D gene uncertain. Germline CDR1 is DFQATT and CDR2 is SNEGSKA (reference sequence). V was shortened by 4 bases and J by 1 base, with 7 bases between the two germline ends. The CDR3 contains 13 residues. In nucleotides, the CDR3 is TGCAGTGCTACAGTCGAGAACACCGGGGAGCTGTTTTTT. Its translation is CSATVENTGELFF.

This clonotype was detected only a few times. The chain links TRBV12-3 or TRBV12-4 to TRBJ1-2, with D perhaps matching TRBD1 (5 bases). V was trimmed by 6 bases and J by 8 bases, leaving 7 bases between them. The CDR3 is made up of 10 amino acids. CDR3 in DNA: TGTGCCAGCAGCAAGGGGGGCTACACCTTC. The encoded protein is CASSKGGYTF.

This clonotype appeared many times. J is TRBJ2-5 and V is TRBV7-6; a possible D gene is TRBD2 (5 bases). This CDR3 spans 14 amino acids. Germline values: CDR1 SGHVS, CDR2 FNYEAQ. The V end lost 5 bases, the J end lost 7 bases, and 17 bases lay between the germline ends. In nucleotides, the CDR3 is TGTGCCAGCAGCCCGATCGGGGAATCTGGGACCCAGTACTTC. It specifies CASSPIGESGTQYF.

This chain links TRBV7-3 with TRBJ2-5, with 11 bases fitting TRBD2. CDR1 is SGHTA and CDR2 is FQGTGA in the germline V gene. This CDR3 has 16 amino acids. J was trimmed by 4 bases and V by 2 bases; bases with no gene match: 6. This CDR3 reads CASSLGGSGRGETQYF. The CDR3 DNA reads TGTGCCAGCAGCTTAGGAGGTAGCGGGAGGGGAGAGACCCAGTACTTC.

The V gene is TRBV30, the J gene TRBJ1-2; perhaps TRBD1 as D (6 bases). The CDR3 totals 12 residues. Germline V gives CDR1 GTSNPN, CDR2 SVGIG (reference sequence). The V gene lost 7 bases and the J gene lost 2 bases, with 11 bases spanning the gap. CDR3 sequence (DNA): TGTGCCTCAGACAGGCAAAACTATGGCTACACCTTC. The encoded protein is CASDRQNYGYTF.

This clonotype was seen a few times. V usage is TRBV28 and J usage is TRBJ2-1; unclear D gene. The CDR3 has 14 amino acids. The germline V gene has CDR1 MDHEN and CDR2 SYDVKM. Between the trimmed V and J ends, which lost 4 bases and 8 bases, there was a span of 15 bases. DNA of the CDR3: TGTGCCAGCAGTTACCCGGTATACGATGATGAGCAGTTCTTC. This codes for CASSYPVYDDEQFF.

V gene TRBV27 combines with J gene TRBJ2-7; TRBD2 aligns across 9 bases. After removal of 6 bases from V and 6 bases from J, the junction contained 6 bases not matched to a gene. CDR3 size: 13 residues. Germline V gene sequence: CDR1 MNHEY, CDR2 SMNVEV (reference sequence). DNA for the CDR3: TGTGCCAGCAGCGGCGGGGGGGCCTTCGAGCAGTACTTC. It yields the protein CASSGGGAFEQYF.

This chain joins TRBV5-6 and TRBJ2-5; 7 bases are shared with TRBD1. Germline loops: CDR1 SGHDT, CDR2 YYEEEE. The CDR3 is 15 amino acids. Trimming at V came to 4 bases and at J to 5 bases, leaving 11 bases not matched to a gene. The CDR3 protein is CASSPLQGKWETQYF. As DNA, the CDR3 is TGTGCCAGCAGCCCATTACAGGGGAAGTGGGAGACCCAGTACTTC.

This clonotype has at least ten counts. This rearrangement joins TRBV5-1 to TRBJ2-1; tentatively, D is TRBD2 (6 bases). The CDR3 contains 17 residues. Germline V lookup: CDR1 SGHRS, CDR2 YFSETQ. The V gene lost 0 bases and the J gene lost 7 bases, with 20 bases spanning the gap. The CDR3 protein is CASSLEQAGGALNEQFF. The CDR3 DNA sequence: TGCGCCAGCAGCTTGGAGCAGGCGGGCGGGGCTCTTAATGAGCAGTTCTTC.

This clonotype has a handful of counts. The chain couples TRBV5-1 to TRBJ1-1; D is ambiguous. The CDR3 runs to 15 residues. Germline CDR1 is SGHRS and CDR2 is YFSETQ. V was trimmed by 0 bases and J by 1 base, leaving 10 bases between them. The CDR3 DNA sequence: TGCGCCAGCAGCTTGGACCGACCCACGAACACTGAAGCTTTCTTT. It is translated as CASSLDRPTNTEAFF.

Ten or more counts support this clonotype. The chain uses TRBV12-3 or TRBV12-4 and TRBJ2-5, with D maybe TRBD1 (5 bases). The V gene lost 7 bases and the J gene lost 3 bases, with 15 bases spanning the gap. The CDR3 has 14 residues. The DNA of the CDR3 is TGTGCCAGCAATACTGCAGGGTGGGAAGAGACCCAGTACTTC. This codes for CASNTAGWEETQYF.

This clonotype was counted many times. This rearrangement joins TRBV20-1 to TRBJ2-2; D is undetermined. Germline CDR1 is DFQATT and CDR2 is SNEGSKA (reference sequence). This CDR3 region has 15 residues. Trimming pared 0 bases from V and 0 bases from J, leaving 8 bases between. The CDR3 region is CSARDQDPNTGELFF. The CDR3 nucleotides are TGCAGTGCTAGAGATCAGGACCCGAACACCGGGGAGCTGTTTTTT.

This chain uses TRBV14 with TRBJ2-5; D ambiguous. This CDR3 is 11 amino acids long. Germline V gives CDR1 SGHDN, CDR2 FVKESK. Trimming removed 3 bases at V and 4 bases at J, with 3 bases between. The CDR3, as DNA: TGTGCCAGCAGCCACTTAGAGACCCAGTACTTC. The encoded protein is CASSHLETQYF.

The chain couples TRBV4-3 to TRBJ2-7, with 10 bases fitting TRBD1. Germline values: CDR1 LGHNA, CDR2 YSLEER. The V and J ends lost 3 bases and 5 bases, in that order; junction bases with no gene match: 4. The CDR3 runs to 14 residues. CDR3 amino acids: CASSQDRGVDEQYF. The CDR3 nucleotides read TGCGCCAGCAGCCAGGACAGGGGGGTCGACGAGCAGTACTTC.

V is TRBV5-1 and J is TRBJ2-1; 9 bases are a match to TRBD2. From germline, CDR1 is SGHRS and CDR2 YFSETQ. CDR3 length: 16 amino acids. Germline trimming cut 3 bases from V and 8 bases from J; bases unmatched to any gene: 12. The CDR3 is CASSSLEREAGYEQFF. The CDR3 nucleotides are TGCGCCAGCAGCTCCCTCGAGCGGGAGGCCGGGTATGAGCAGTTCTTC. Looking up the rest from reference TRBV5-1 and TRBJ2-1 gives the full variable domain: KAGVTQTPRYLIKTRGQQVTLSCSPISGHRSVSWYQQTPGQGLQFLFEYFSETQRNKGNFPGRFSGRQFSNSRSEMNVSTLELGDSALYLCASSSLEREAGYEQFFGPGTRLTVL.

J is TRBJ2-3 and V is TRBV20-1, with 7 positions matching TRBD1. The V segment lost 0 bases and the J segment 2 bases; nucleotides outside the gene matches: 8. The CDR3 is made up of 16 amino acids. CDR1 DFQATT and CDR2 SNEGSKA come from the germline V gene (reference sequence). The CDR3 sequence is CSARDGQGGITDTQYF. The DNA for the CDR3 is TGCAGTGCTAGAGATGGGCAAGGGGGCATCACAGATACGCAGTATTTT.

The genes are TRBV20-1 and TRBJ2-1; D perhaps matches TRBD1 (6 bases). The V gene lost 0 bases and the J gene lost 6 bases, with 18 bases spanning the gap. CDR3 length: 16 amino acids. Germline-derived CDR1 and CDR2 are DFQATT and SNEGSKA (reference sequence). CDR3 sequence reads: CSARDIRWQGSNEQFF. As DNA, the CDR3 is TGCAGTGCTAGAGATATTCGGTGGCAGGGGAGCAATGAGCAGTTCTTC.

The table lists this clonotype with a few counts. The chain couples TRBV24-1 to TRBJ2-1; 8 positions match TRBD1. CDR3 size: 16 residues. CDR1 KGHDR and CDR2 SFDVKD come from the germline V gene. Trimming took 4 bases from V and 3 from J; bases not matched to a gene: 7. The CDR3 is CATSDPGQGLYNEQFF. The CDR3 DNA reads TGTGCCACCAGTGACCCCGGACAGGGCCTCTACAATGAGCAGTTCTTC.

This sequence joins TRBV12-3 or TRBV12-4 and TRBJ2-7; D is perhaps TRBD1 (5 bases). The CDR3 runs to 15 residues. With 1 base removed from V and 6 bases from J, the gap between germline ends came to 16 bases. Here the CDR3 reads CASSLGGRSMGEQYF. Written as DNA, the CDR3 is TGTGCCAGCAGTTTAGGGGGCAGAAGTATGGGCGAGCAGTACTTC.